Following are 32 T cell receptor beta chains from one sample sequenced in a study of blood T cell repertoires in COVID-19. This table comes from immunoSEQ multiplex PCR, and its TCRdb copy is limited to in-frame clones, with some not included. The data show 200,000 to 250,000 clones, about 83% seen once. The sequenced sample was peripheral blood. These receptors originate from a man aged 30 to 45 who had recovered from COVID-19.

The rearrangement uses TRBV7-6 and TRBJ2-3, with TRBD2 matching over 7 bases. Losses at the gene ends were 5 bases for V and 2 bases for J; bases not matched to a gene: 13. The CDR3 runs 17 residues. Germline V gene lookup returns CDR1 SGHVS and CDR2 FNYEAQ. As DNA, the CDR3 is TGTGCCAGCAGCCGCCCCCGGGCGCGGGGGTTCACAGATACGCAGTATTTT. This translates into CASSRPRARGFTDTQYF.

The chain uses TRBV6-5 and TRBJ2-7; 7 bases fit TRBD1. Germline trimming cut 7 bases from V and 4 bases from J; bases unmatched to any gene: 10. The CDR3 extends over 14 amino acids. Germline CDR1 MNHEY, CDR2 SVGAGI. The CDR3 bases are TGTGCCAGCACCGTGACAGGGACAGATTACGAGCAGTACGTC. Amino acids: CASTVTGTDYEQYV.

The J gene is TRBJ2-2, the V gene TRBV2, with 15 bases aligning to TRBD2. The CDR3 sequence is 18 residues long. Unmatched junction bases numbered 6, after V lost 6 bases and J lost 1 base. The germline V gene has CDR1 SNHLY and CDR2 FYNNEI. CDR3 coding DNA: TGTGCCAGCAGGACCGGACTAGCGGGGGGGATGAACACCGGGGAGCTGTTTTTT. Translated, it gives CASRTGLAGGMNTGELFF.

This chain uses TRBV5-1 with TRBJ1-1, with TRBD1 matching over 10 bases. The CDR3 is 17 residues long. The J segment lost 0 bases and the V segment lost 5 bases, leaving 10 bases of the junction unmatched. Germline V gives CDR1 SGHRS, CDR2 YFSETQ. The CDR3 reads CASRHMDRGKMNTEAFF. The CDR3 DNA follows: TGCGCCAGCAGACATATGGACAGGGGGAAAATGAACACTGAAGCTTTCTTT.

V gene TRBV5-3 combines with J gene TRBJ1-5; a possible D gene is TRBD1 (6 bases). TRBV5-3 is classed as an ORF, of uncertain function. V gave up 6 bases and J gave up 4 bases, with 26 bases separating them. The CDR3 contains 18 residues. CDR3 in DNA: TGTGCCAGAACGGGGGGAACGGGGTACAGGGATCCGAATCAGCCCCAGCATTTT. It specifies CARTGGTGYRDPNQPQHF.

The CDR3 protein is CASSQDRSSDTQYF. DNA of the CDR3: TGTGCCAGCAGCCAAGATCGGAGCTCAGATACGCAGTATTTT. The genes are TRBV14 and TRBJ2-3; no reliable D call. This CDR3 spans 14 amino acids. Germline V gene lookup returns CDR1 SGHDN and CDR2 FVKESK. Trimming stripped 0 bases from V and 4 bases from J, with 8 bases between. The full variable domain, rest sourced from reference TRBV14 and TRBJ2-3, is EAGVTQFPSHSVIEKGQTVTLRCDPISGHDNLYWYRRVMGKEIKFLLHFVKESKQDESGMPNNRFLAERTGGTYSTLKVQPAELEDSGVYFCASSQDRSSDTQYFGPGTRLTVL.

J is TRBJ1-2 and V is TRBV24-1, with D unclear. V dropped 1 base and J dropped 4 bases, with 6 bases sitting between them. The CDR3 spans 13 residues. Per germline, CDR1 KGHDR and CDR2 SFDVKD. CDR3 nucleotides: TGTGCCACCAGTGATTTTTCGGGCTATGGCTACACCTTC. Residues: CATSDFSGYGYTF.

The chain carries TRBV18 and TRBJ2-3, with TRBD2 identical over 10 bases. V lost 6 bases, J lost 0 bases, and 6 bases stayed unmatched. Germline CDR1 and CDR2: KGHSH and LQKENI. The CDR3 is 16 residues long. The CDR3 nucleotides read TGTGCCAGCTCGCTAACTAGCGGGGTTAGCACAGATACGCAGTATTTT. Its translation: CASSLTSGVSTDTQYF.

CDR3 sequence: CASSAGRLAVSTDTQYF. As DNA, the CDR3 is TGTGCCAGCAGCGCTGGACGACTAGCGGTGAGCACAGATACGCAGTATTTT. The chain joins TRBV7-8 to TRBJ2-3, with 9 bases lining up with TRBD2. The CDR3 sequence is 17 residues long. With V trimmed by 5 bases and J by 0 bases, 9 bases remained unmatched. Germline CDR1 SGHVS, CDR2 FQNEAQ.

The V call is TRBV5-1, the J call TRBJ1-5, with D unclear. CDR1 is SGHRS and CDR2 is YFSETQ in the germline V gene. The CDR3 length is 11 residues. The V gene lost 4 bases and the J gene lost 5 bases, with 4 bases spanning the gap. CDR3 coding DNA: TGCGCCAGCAGCCGGGATCAGCCCCAGCATTTT. It yields the protein CASSRDQPQHF.

Only a few counts were recorded for this clone. This chain joins TRBV19 and TRBJ1-5; D is undetermined. Trimming removed 5 bases at V and 4 bases at J, with 12 bases between. Per the germline V gene, CDR1 is LNHDA and CDR2 is SQIVND (reference sequence). The CDR3 extends over 14 amino acids. The CDR3 loop is CASSATISNQPQHF. CDR3 nucleotide sequence: TGTGCCAGTAGTGCGACAATCTCAAATCAGCCCCAGCATTTT.

The chain has TRBV12-2 and TRBJ1-5. TRBV12-2 is reported as a pseudogene. The CDR3 loop spans 15 amino acids. CDR3 amino acids: CASRLVVGGPGPQHF. CDR3 DNA: TGTGCAAGTCGCTTAGTTGTCGGCGGCCCTGGGCCCCAGCATTTT.

The chain couples TRBV28 to TRBJ2-4; D ambiguous. V was pared by 8 bases and J by 7 bases, with 6 bases between. This CDR3 contains 10 residues. Looked up from germline, CDR1 is MDHEN and CDR2 is SYDVKM. The CDR3 DNA follows: TGTGCCAGCGGCTGGAACATTCAGTACTTC. Its protein product is CASGWNIQYF.

The genes are TRBV29-1 and TRBJ1-5, with 7 bases matching TRBD1. The V gene end was trimmed by 7 bases and the J gene end by 0 bases; junction bases not matched to a gene: 3. This CDR3 has 13 amino acids. The V gene's germline CDR1 is SQVTM and CDR2 ANQGSEA. CDR3 DNA: TGCAGCGCCCAGGGGGGTAGCAATCAGCCCCAGCATTTT. It is translated as CSAQGGSNQPQHF.

This clone has a single count. The chain carries TRBV4-2 and TRBJ1-3; D is perhaps TRBD1 (6 bases). V lost 0 bases and J lost 0, with 12 bases in between. CDR1 is LGHNA, CDR2 YNFKEQ, per germline. The CDR3 has 17 residues. This CDR3 reads CASSQERQVHSGNTIYF. As DNA, the CDR3 is TGTGCCAGCAGCCAAGAAAGACAGGTACACTCTGGAAACACCATATATTTT.

This clone was detected a few times. The chain uses TRBV10-3 and TRBJ1-5; TRBD1 matches at 9 bases. The V segment lost 3 bases and the J segment 4 bases; nucleotides outside the gene matches: 4. The germline CDR1 and CDR2 sequences are ENHRY and SYGVKD. The CDR3 is 15 residues long. CDR3 sequence (DNA): TGTGCCATCAGTGATCCGACAGGGGGGAATCAGCCCCAGCATTTT. Translating it yields CAISDPTGGNQPQHF.

The V and J genes are TRBV28 and TRBJ2-3; D is ambiguous. Trimming took off 3 bases at V and 8 bases at J, with 6 bases between the two ends. There are 11 residues in the CDR3. CDR1 and CDR2 (germline): MDHEN, SYDVKM. CDR3 protein: CASSFYGTQYF. The DNA for the CDR3 is TGTGCCAGCAGTTTCTATGGTACGCAGTATTTT.

The genes are TRBV28 and TRBJ2-1; 10 bases are shared with TRBD2. CDR1 and CDR2 from the germline V gene are MDHEN and SYDVKM. Trimming took 5 bases from V and 7 from J; bases not matched to a gene: 11. CDR3 size: 16 residues. CDR3 amino acids: CASSRRLAGAGNEQFF. CDR3 DNA sequence: TGTGCCAGCAGTCGTCGCCTAGCGGGGGCCGGGAATGAGCAGTTCTTC.

The chain employs TRBV27 and TRBJ1-2, with D maybe TRBD1 (5 bases). Germline CDR1 MNHEY, CDR2 SMNVEV (reference sequence). V was clipped by 0 bases and J by 6 bases, with 14 bases between them. The CDR3 is 15 residues long. The CDR3 loop is CASSLSGGRLNGYTF. The CDR3 bases are TGTGCCAGCAGTTTATCGGGGGGACGGTTGAATGGCTACACCTTC.

The chain carries TRBV11-1 and TRBJ2-1; weak D call: TRBD2 (7 bases). The CDR3 runs 16 residues. V lost 5 bases and J 6 bases, leaving 20 bases between the germline ends. Germline CDR1 SGHAT, CDR2 FQDESV (reference sequence). CDR3 sequence reads: CASSPSRGAVFNEQFF. The CDR3, as DNA: TGTGCCAGCAGCCCTTCCCGGGGGGCAGTTTTCAATGAGCAGTTCTTC.

The chain uses TRBV5-1 and TRBJ2-4; a possible D gene is TRBD1 (6 bases). Between the trimmed V and J ends, which lost 3 bases and 6 bases, there was a span of 16 bases. The germline CDR1 and CDR2 sequences are SGHRS and YFSETQ. The CDR3 length is 15 residues. CDR3 nucleotides: TGCGCCAGCAGCTCCCAGGTGGGGGCCGGAAACATTCAGTACTTC. It yields the protein CASSSQVGAGNIQYF.

The chain is built from TRBV15 and TRBJ1-5, with unresolved D. The CDR3 runs 15 residues. Germline V gives CDR1 LNHNV, CDR2 YYDKDF (reference sequence). With 3 bases removed from V and 1 base from J, the gap between germline ends came to 10 bases. CDR3 loop: CATSRRGISNQPQHF. Written as DNA, the CDR3 is TGTGCCACCAGCAGGAGAGGGATAAGCAATCAGCCCCAGCATTTT. Variable domain in full (rest from reference TRBV15 and TRBJ1-5): DAMVIQNPRYQVTQFGKPVTLSCSQTLNHNVMYWYQQKSSQAPKLLFHYYDKDFNNEADTPDNFQSRRPNTSFCFLDIRSPGLGDTAMYLCATSRRGISNQPQHFGDGTRLSIL.

The rearrangement joins TRBV7-2 to TRBJ1-3; a possible D gene is TRBD1 (5 bases). V lost 3 bases, J lost 2 bases, and 8 bases lay in between. Germline CDR1 reads SGHTA; CDR2 reads FQGNSA. The CDR3 is 14 residues long. The CDR3 DNA reads as TGTGCCAGCAGCTTTGGGGGGACTGGAAACACCATATATTTT. It codes for CASSFGGTGNTIYF.

The gene calls are TRBV2 and TRBJ2-5; the D gene is possibly TRBD1 (5 bases). CDR1 is SNHLY and CDR2 is FYNNEI in the germline V gene. V lost 6 bases to trimming and J lost 4 bases, with 18 bases between them. CDR3 length: 15 residues. The CDR3 nucleotides read TGTGCCAGCAGCCAACCTAGGGGTTCAGGAGAGACCCAGTACTTC. Translation: CASSQPRGSGETQYF.

The CDR3 sequence is CASSLKGGGGYGYTF. The CDR3 DNA is TGTGCCAGCAGCTTAAAGGGAGGAGGAGGCTATGGCTACACCTTC. The chain couples TRBV13 to TRBJ1-2; D is uncertain. V was clipped by 2 bases and J by 4 bases, with 14 bases between them. This CDR3 comprises 15 residues. Germline V gene sequence: CDR1 PRHDT, CDR2 FYEKMQ (reference sequence).

V and J are TRBV3-1 (or the pseudogene TRBV3-2) and TRBJ2-1, with 10 bases identical to TRBD2. This CDR3 is 16 amino acids long. Germline V lookup: CDR1 LGHDT, CDR2 YNNKEL (reference sequence). V trimming: 4 bases; J trimming: 4 bases; junction bases outside the gene matches: 7. The CDR3 bases are TGTGCCAGCAGCCTTCGGGGTAGCGGGGGGTACAATGAGCAGTTCTTC. Amino acid sequence: CASSLRGSGGYNEQFF.

V is TRBV7-2 and J is TRBJ1-2; TRBD1 matches at 9 bases. The V segment lost 1 base and the J segment 4 bases; nucleotides outside the gene matches: 4. The V gene's germline CDR1 is SGHTA and CDR2 FQGNSA. The CDR3 consists of 15 residues. The DNA of the CDR3 is TGTGCCAGCAGCTTAGAGCCGACAGGGGGCTATGGCTACACCTTC. Translation gives CASSLEPTGGYGYTF.

This chain uses TRBV28 with TRBJ1-3, with a tentative D call TRBD1 (6 bases). CDR1 and CDR2 (germline): MDHEN, SYDVKM. Trimming pared 6 bases from V and 4 bases from J, leaving 19 bases between. The length of the CDR3 is 16 residues. The CDR3 sequence: CASSPPSGQRGNTIYF. The CDR3 nucleotides are TGTGCCAGCAGCCCGCCTTCCGGACAGAGAGGAAACACCATATATTTT. Variable domain in full (rest from reference TRBV28 and TRBJ1-3): DVKVTQSSRYLVKRTGEKVFLECVQDMDHENMFWYRQDPGLGLRLIYFSYDVKMKEKGDIPEGYSVSREKKERFSLILESASTNQTSMYLCASSPPSGQRGNTIYFGEGSWLTVV.

V is TRBV3-1 (or the pseudogene TRBV3-2) and J is TRBJ1-3, with 7 nucleotides matching TRBD1. Germline CDR1 is LGHDT and CDR2 is YNNKEL (reference sequence). Trimming cost V 5 bases and J 0 bases; bases outside gene matches: 7. The CDR3 has 16 amino acids. The CDR3 reads CASSTRQGSSGNTIYF. The CDR3 bases are TGTGCCAGCAGCACACGACAGGGATCCTCTGGAAACACCATATATTTT.

The chain links TRBV6-5 to TRBJ2-5; maybe TRBD2 (6 bases). Trimming stripped 5 bases from V and 5 bases from J, with 9 bases between. CDR1 and CDR2 from the germline V gene are MNHEY and SVGAGI. The CDR3 has 12 residues. Written as DNA, the CDR3 is TGTGCCAGCAGTCCTCTAGCGGAGACCCAGTACTTC. It specifies CASSPLAETQYF.

The chain joins TRBV3-1 (or the pseudogene TRBV3-2) to TRBJ2-7, with 8 bases identical to TRBD2. Germline V gene sequence: CDR1 LGHDT, CDR2 YNNKEL (reference sequence). The CDR3 runs to 13 residues. Losses at the gene ends were 4 bases for V and 6 bases for J; bases not matched to a gene: 5. The CDR3 reads CASSLSRGGEQYV. DNA for the CDR3: TGTGCCAGCAGCCTATCCCGGGGGGGCGAGCAGTACGTC.

This chain uses TRBV2 with TRBJ2-3, with 7 positions matching TRBD1. The CDR3 contains 14 residues. Germline values: CDR1 SNHLY, CDR2 FYNNEI. V dropped 6 bases and J dropped 0; count of bases not matched to a gene: 3. The CDR3 reads CASSRDSSTDTQYF. CDR3 coding DNA: TGTGCCAGCAGCAGGGACAGCAGCACAGATACGCAGTATTTT.